The 17 T cell receptor beta chains presented below share a single source sample, sequenced in a study of a mutant IDH1 vaccine in newly diagnosed glioma. TCRdb's table, derived via immunoSEQ multiplex PCR, lists solely in-frame clones and lacks some. This sample yields roughly 54,000 clones, of which roughly four fifths are seen a single time; about 3.2% belongs to the top ten. Time point meaning: week 5, during vaccination. In the vaccine, a single dose held 300 ug of the mutant IDH1 20-mer peptide, along with topical imiquimod. No cognate antigen is known for these TCRs. This specimen was PBMCs, taken from a glioma patient whose treatment included an IDH1 peptide vaccine. Receptors were obtained from a man aged 25 to 45 with glioma.

The V and J genes are TRBV10-3 and TRBJ2-7; D is uncertain. The CDR3 is 13 residues long. Trimming left V 6 bases short and J 6 bases short, with 15 bases between. CDR1 is ENHRY and CDR2 is SYGVKD in the germline V gene. CDR3 sequence (DNA): TGTGCCATCAGCCCTACAGAGATCGGCGAGCAGTACTTC. Translating gives CAISPTEIGEQYF.

The chain has TRBV5-8 and TRBJ1-2; D not certain. The ends were cut back, 0 bases at V and 4 bases at J, with 16 bases in the middle. CDR3 length: 16 amino acids. Looked up from germline, CDR1 is SGHTS and CDR2 is YDEGEE. The CDR3, as DNA: TGTGCCAGCAGCTTGGCCAGGAGATCACGGGGCTATGGCTACACCTTC. Protein: CASSLARRSRGYGYTF.

This chain's CDR3 is CASSVGPRNTGELFF. CDR3 coding DNA: TGTGCCAGCAGCGTAGGGCCCCGGAACACCGGGGAGCTGTTTTTT. The chain carries TRBV9 and TRBJ2-2; D gene unclear. This CDR3 comprises 15 residues. CDR1 and CDR2 (germline): SGDLS, YYNGEE. V was shortened by 0 bases and J by 1 base, with 7 bases between the two germline ends.

This clone has a handful of counts. This rearrangement joins TRBV5-1 to TRBJ1-1; the match to TRBD1 covers 12 bases. The CDR3 spans 16 residues. Germline V gene lookup returns CDR1 SGHRS and CDR2 YFSETQ. With V trimmed by 4 bases and J by 8 bases, 12 bases remained unmatched. This CDR3 is CASSIQPGQGATEAFF. The CDR3 nucleotides read TGCGCCAGCAGCATCCAGCCGGGACAGGGGGCGACCGAAGCTTTCTTT.

This chain joins TRBV28 and TRBJ2-6; maybe TRBD2 (6 bases). The CDR3 is 12 amino acids. The germline V gene has CDR1 MDHEN and CDR2 SYDVKM. Trimming removed 5 bases from V and 16 bases from J, with 15 bases in between. The CDR3 sequence is CASSMTLGGLTF. DNA of the CDR3: TGTGCCAGCAGTATGACCTTGGGGGGTCTGACTTTC.

The chain joins TRBV6-5 to TRBJ1-6, with 10 positions matching TRBD1. CDR1 is MNHEY and CDR2 is SVGAGI in the germline V gene. This CDR3 spans 15 amino acids. V shed 6 bases and J 6 bases; nucleotides not matched to a gene: 5. CDR3 sequence reads: CASRGQGLGNSPLHF. CDR3 DNA: TGTGCCAGCAGGGGACAGGGGTTGGGTAATTCACCCCTCCACTTT.

The CDR3 sequence is CASSFGQGGHSTDTQYF. CDR3 coding DNA: TGTGCCAGCAGTTTCGGACAGGGCGGGCATAGCACAGATACGCAGTATTTT. The chain carries TRBV7-6 and TRBJ2-3, with 8 positions matching TRBD1. The germline V gene encodes CDR1 SGHVS and CDR2 FNYEAQ. V lost 6 bases to trimming and J lost 0 bases; unmatched junction nucleotides: 11. This CDR3 contains 17 residues.

The chain uses TRBV29-1 and TRBJ1-5, with D uncertain. CDR1 and CDR2 (germline): SQVTM, ANQGSEA. Trimming removed 2 bases from V and 4 bases from J, with 12 bases in between. The CDR3 loop spans 14 amino acids. This CDR3 reads CSVESGNGNQPQHF. The CDR3 coding sequence is TGCAGCGTTGAATCGGGGAACGGGAATCAGCCCCAGCATTTT.

This chain uses TRBV5-6 with TRBJ1-3; TRBD1 matches 8 bases. Germline lookup yields CDR1 SGHDT and CDR2 YYEEEE. The V segment lost 4 bases and the J segment 4 bases; nucleotides outside the gene matches: 7. This CDR3 has 15 residues. The CDR3 sequence is CASSRDRGSGNTIYF. DNA of the CDR3: TGTGCCAGCAGCCGAGACAGGGGATCGGGAAACACCATATATTTT.

V and J are TRBV7-2 and TRBJ1-4, with 8 bases lining up with TRBD1. CDR3 length: 13 amino acids. V lost 5 bases to trimming and J lost 8 bases; unmatched junction nucleotides: 4. Germline-derived CDR1 and CDR2 are SGHTA and FQGNSA. The CDR3 bases are TGTGCCAGCAGCCGACAGGGGATGGAAAAACTGTTTTTT. Residues: CASSRQGMEKLFF.

The chain uses TRBV19 and TRBJ1-5; 9 bases agree with TRBD1. CDR1 is LNHDA, CDR2 SQIVND, per germline (reference sequence). The CDR3 sequence is 14 residues long. V shed 3 bases and J 8 bases; nucleotides not matched to a gene: 5. The CDR3 sequence: CASSMPTGGKPQHF. The CDR3 bases are TGTGCCAGTAGTATGCCGACAGGGGGGAAGCCCCAGCATTTT.

This chain links TRBV5-4 with TRBJ1-1; 7 bases line up with TRBD1. Per germline, CDR1 SGHNT and CDR2 YYREEE (reference sequence). The CDR3 sequence is 17 residues long. The J segment lost 1 base and the V segment lost 2 bases, leaving 11 bases of the junction unmatched. CDR3 bases: TGTGCCAGCAGCTTAAGCGTAGGGGGCGCAGGGAACACTGAAGCTTTCTTT. Translation gives CASSLSVGGAGNTEAFF.

J is TRBJ1-1 and V is TRBV5-1; TRBD1 might be the D (6 bases). The CDR3 covers 12 residues. Trimming stripped 5 bases from V and 4 bases from J, with 9 bases between. Germline V lookup: CDR1 SGHRS, CDR2 YFSETQ. The CDR3 nucleotides are TGCGCCAGCAGGGACAGAAGCACTGAAGCTTTCTTT. This codes for CASRDRSTEAFF.

The rearrangement uses TRBV6-5 and TRBJ2-7, with 10 nucleotides matching TRBD1. CDR1 MNHEY and CDR2 SVGAGI come from the germline V gene. The CDR3 is 16 residues long. The junction had 8 bases not matched to a gene; V was cut back by 2 bases and J by 4 bases. CDR3: CASSYRTGGDHYEQYF. CDR3 DNA sequence: TGTGCCAGCAGTTACCGGACAGGGGGGGACCATTACGAGCAGTACTTC.

Only a few counts were recorded for this clone. V and J are TRBV5-1 and TRBJ1-1, with a weak D call TRBD1 (5 bases). V lost 4 bases and J 4 bases, leaving 17 bases between the germline ends. CDR3 length: 15 residues. Germline CDR1 is SGHRS and CDR2 is YFSETQ. CDR3 loop: CASSTTGPGGTEAFF. CDR3 sequence (DNA): TGCGCCAGCAGCACTACGGGGCCGGGCGGCACTGAAGCTTTCTTT.

This clone was detected only once. The chain combines TRBV25-1 with TRBJ2-1, with D possibly called TRBD1 or TRBD2 (6 bases each). Per the germline V gene, CDR1 is MGHDK and CDR2 is SYGVNS. V was shortened by 8 bases and J by 5 bases, with 13 bases between the two germline ends. The CDR3 extends over 13 amino acids. The CDR3 region has the DNA TGTGCCAGCCGGAGGGGGGCCCACAATGAGCAGTTCTTC. Translation: CASRRGAHNEQFF.

The chain uses TRBV7-9 and TRBJ1-4; D is unclear. CDR1 SEHNR and CDR2 FQNEAQ come from the germline V gene (reference sequence). Trimming left V 4 bases short and J 8 bases short, with 20 bases between. The CDR3 covers 16 residues. The CDR3: CASSSTTEKAREKLFF. CDR3 in DNA: TGTGCCAGCAGCTCAACCACAGAAAAAGCGCGGGAAAAACTGTTTTTT.